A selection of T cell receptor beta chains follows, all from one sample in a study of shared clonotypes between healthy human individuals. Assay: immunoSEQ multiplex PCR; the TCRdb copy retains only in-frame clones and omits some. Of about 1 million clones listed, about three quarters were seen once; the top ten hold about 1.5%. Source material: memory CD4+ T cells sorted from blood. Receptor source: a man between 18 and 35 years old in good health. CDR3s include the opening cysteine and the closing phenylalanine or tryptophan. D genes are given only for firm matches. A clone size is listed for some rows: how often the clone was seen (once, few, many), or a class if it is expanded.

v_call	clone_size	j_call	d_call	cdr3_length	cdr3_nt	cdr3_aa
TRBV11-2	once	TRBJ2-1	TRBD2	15	TGTGCCAGCAGTCTAAGCGGGAGTGGAAGCAATGAGCAGTTCTTC	CASSLSGSGSNEQFF
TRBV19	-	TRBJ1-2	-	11	TGTGCCAGTAGTATGAACTATGGCTACACCTTC	CASSMNYGYTF
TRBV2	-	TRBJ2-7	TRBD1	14	TGTGCCAGCAGTCCTTGGACAGGGGAGGGCGAGCAGTACTTC	CASSPWTGEGEQYF
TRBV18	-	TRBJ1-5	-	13	TGTGCCAGCTCGGGGGATAGCAATCAGCCCCAGCATTTT	CASSGDSNQPQHF
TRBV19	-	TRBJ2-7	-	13	TGTGCCAGTAGTAGGACAGCAAACAACGAGCAGTACTTC	CASSRTANNEQYF
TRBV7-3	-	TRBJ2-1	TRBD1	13	TGTGCCAGCAGCAAGACAGGGTACAATGAGCAGTTCTTC	CASSKTGYNEQFF
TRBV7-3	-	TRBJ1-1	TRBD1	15	TGTGCCAGCAGGGATGGACAGGGGGCGGGCACTGAAGCTTTCTTT	CASRDGQGAGTEAFF
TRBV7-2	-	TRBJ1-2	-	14	TGTGCCAGCAGCTTAGTTGGAGGACTCCAAGGCTACACCTTC	CASSLVGGLQGYTF
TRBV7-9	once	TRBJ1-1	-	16	TGTGCCAGCAGCCCACCCAGACCCCTTCAGGGCACTGAAGCTTTCTTT	CASSPPRPLQGTEAFF
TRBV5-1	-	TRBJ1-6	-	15	TGCGCCAGCAGCTTGGAAGGAACAACGGGGAGACCCCTCCACTTT	CASSLEGTTGRPLHF
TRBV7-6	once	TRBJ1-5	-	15	TGTGCCAGCAGCTTAGGGGGGGCCGGCAATCAGCCCCAGCATTTT	CASSLGGAGNQPQHF
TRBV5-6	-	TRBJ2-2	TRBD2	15	TGTGCCAGCAGCTTAGCGGGAGTGTTAACCGGGGAGCTGTTTTTT	CASSLAGVLTGELFF
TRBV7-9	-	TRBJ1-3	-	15	TGTGCCAGCAGCTCAGAAGGACTCCTTAAAAACACCATATATTTT	CASSSEGLLKNTIYF
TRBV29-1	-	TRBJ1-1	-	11	TGCAGCGTTGTACTGAACACTGAAGCTTTCTTT	CSVVLNTEAFF
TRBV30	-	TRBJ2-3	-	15	TGTGCCTGGAGTGTACGGGGCCCGGGTGCAGATACGCAGTATTTT	CAWSVRGPGADTQYF
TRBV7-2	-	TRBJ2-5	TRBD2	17	TGTGCCAGCAGCTTGGCAGGGGTAGCGGGAGGACAAGAGACCCAGTACTTC	CASSLAGVAGGQETQYF
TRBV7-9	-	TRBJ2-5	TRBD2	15	TGTGCCAGCAGCTTAGCCCTAGCGGAGGGAGAGACCCAGTACTTC	CASSLALAEGETQYF
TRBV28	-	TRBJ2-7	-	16	TGTGCCAGCAGTTCGGGGGCGACAGGGAGATCCTACGAGCAGTACTTC	CASSSGATGRSYEQYF
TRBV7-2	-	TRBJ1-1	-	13	TGTGCCAGCACCACGGGTGCGAACACTGAAGCTTTCTTT	CASTTGANTEAFF
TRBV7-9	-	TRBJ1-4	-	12	TGTGCCAGCAGCTTAGGGAGGGGAAAACTGTTTTTT	CASSLGRGKLFF
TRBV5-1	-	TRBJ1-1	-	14	TGCGCCAGCAGCTTGGCCTCAGGAGGGACTGAAGCTTTCTTT	CASSLASGGTEAFF
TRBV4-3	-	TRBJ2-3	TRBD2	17	TGCGCCAGCAGCCAAGCCGGCGGGAGGAGGGGCACAGATACGCAGTATTTT	CASSQAGGRRGTDTQYF
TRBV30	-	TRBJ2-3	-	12	TGTGCCTGGAGTGGCAGCACAGATACGCAGTATTTT	CAWSGSTDTQYF
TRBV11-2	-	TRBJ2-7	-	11	TGTGCCAGCAGCTTATATTCCGAGCAGTACTTC	CASSLYSEQYF
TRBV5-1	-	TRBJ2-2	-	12	TGCGCCAGCGCGGAGGGGAACGTGGAGCTGTTTTTT	CASAEGNVELFF
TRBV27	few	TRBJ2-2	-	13	TGTGCCAGCAGTTTAGGGGTAACCGGGGAGCTGTTTTTT	CASSLGVTGELFF
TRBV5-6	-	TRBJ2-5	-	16	TGTGCCAGCAGCCTACTCGAACAGGGTAGAGGGGAGACCCAGTACTTC	CASSLLEQGRGETQYF
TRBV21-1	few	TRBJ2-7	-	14	TGTGCCAGCGAGCCGGATCTCGCGTCCTACGAGCAGTACTTC	CASEPDLASYEQYF
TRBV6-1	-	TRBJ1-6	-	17	TGTGCCAGCAGTGAAGTTGGCCAGGGCCCCTATAATTCACCCCTCCACTTT	CASSEVGQGPYNSPLHF
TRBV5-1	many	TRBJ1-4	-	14	TGCGCCAGCCGTTCCGAAACAACTAATGAAAAACTGTTTTTT	CASRSETTNEKLFF
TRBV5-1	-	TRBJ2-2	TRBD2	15	TGCGCCAGCAGCTTGGGAAGGGAGGGGACCGGGGAGCTGTTTTTT	CASSLGREGTGELFF
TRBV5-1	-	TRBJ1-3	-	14	TGCGCCAGCAGCTTGGACACCTCTGGAAACACCATATATTTT	CASSLDTSGNTIYF
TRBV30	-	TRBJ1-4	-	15	TGTGCCTGGAGCCCAGGGAACAGGCTCAGAGAAAAACTGTTTTTT	CAWSPGNRLREKLFF
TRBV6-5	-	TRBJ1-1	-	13	TGTGCCACCAGCATAGGCAGGGCCACTGAAGCTTTCTTT	CATSIGRATEAFF
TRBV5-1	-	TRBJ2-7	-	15	TGCGCCAGCAGCTTGGATGGTGACAGCCCCTACGAGCAGTACTTC	CASSLDGDSPYEQYF
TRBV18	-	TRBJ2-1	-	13	TGTGCCAGCTCAGCGGGACTTTACAATGAGCAGTTCTTC	CASSAGLYNEQFF
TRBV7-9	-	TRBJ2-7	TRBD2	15	TGTGCCAGCAGCCACCTGGGGGGGAGCTCCTACGAGCAGTACTTC	CASSHLGGSSYEQYF